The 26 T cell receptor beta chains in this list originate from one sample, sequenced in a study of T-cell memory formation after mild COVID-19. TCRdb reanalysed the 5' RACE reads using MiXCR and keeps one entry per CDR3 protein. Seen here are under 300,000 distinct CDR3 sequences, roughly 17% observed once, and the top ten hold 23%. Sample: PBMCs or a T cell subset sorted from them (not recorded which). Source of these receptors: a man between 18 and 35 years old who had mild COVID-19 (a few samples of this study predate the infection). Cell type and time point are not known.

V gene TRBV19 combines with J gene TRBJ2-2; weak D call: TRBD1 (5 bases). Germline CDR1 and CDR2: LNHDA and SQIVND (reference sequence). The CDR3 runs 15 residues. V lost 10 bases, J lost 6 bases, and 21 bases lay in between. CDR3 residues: CATPRGAEFSGELFF. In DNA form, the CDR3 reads TGTGCCACACCCCGTGGGGCCGAGTTCTCCGGGGAGCTGTTTTTT. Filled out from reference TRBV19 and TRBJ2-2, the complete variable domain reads DGGITQSPKYLFRKEGQNVTLSCEQNLNHDAMYWYRQDPGQGLRLIYYSQIVNDFQKGDIAEGYSVSREKKESFPLTVTSAQKNPTAFYLCATPRGAEFSGELFFGEGSRLTVL.

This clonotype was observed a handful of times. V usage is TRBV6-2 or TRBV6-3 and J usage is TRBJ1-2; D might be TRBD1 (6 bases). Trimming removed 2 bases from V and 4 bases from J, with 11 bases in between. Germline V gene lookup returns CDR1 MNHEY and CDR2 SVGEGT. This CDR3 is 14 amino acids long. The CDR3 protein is CASSYPGQSYGYTF. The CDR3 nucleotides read TGTGCCAGCAGTTACCCCGGACAGAGCTATGGCTACACCTTC.

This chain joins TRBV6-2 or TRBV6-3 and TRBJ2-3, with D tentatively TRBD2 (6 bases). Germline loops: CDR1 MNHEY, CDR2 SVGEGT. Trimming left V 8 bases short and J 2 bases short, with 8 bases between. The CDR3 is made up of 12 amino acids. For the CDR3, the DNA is TGTGCCAGCGGGGGGTACACAGATACGCAGTATTTT. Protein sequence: CASGGYTDTQYF.

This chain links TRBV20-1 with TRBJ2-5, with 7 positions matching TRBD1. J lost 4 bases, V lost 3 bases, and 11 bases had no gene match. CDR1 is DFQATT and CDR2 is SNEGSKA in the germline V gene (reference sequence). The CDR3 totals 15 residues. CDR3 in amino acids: CSASRAGRGPETQYF. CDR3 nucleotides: TGCAGTGCTAGTCGGGCAGGTAGGGGGCCAGAGACCCAGTACTTC.

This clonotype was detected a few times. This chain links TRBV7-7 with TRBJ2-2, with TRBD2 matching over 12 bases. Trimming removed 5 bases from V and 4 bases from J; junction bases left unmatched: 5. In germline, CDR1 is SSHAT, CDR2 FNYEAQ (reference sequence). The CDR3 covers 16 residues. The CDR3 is CASSPGLAGITGELFF. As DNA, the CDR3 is TGTGCCAGCAGCCCAGGACTAGCGGGGATCACCGGGGAGCTGTTTTTT.

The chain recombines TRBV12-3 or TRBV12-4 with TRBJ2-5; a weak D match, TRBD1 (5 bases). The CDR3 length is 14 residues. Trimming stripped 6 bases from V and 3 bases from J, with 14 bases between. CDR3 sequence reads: CASSPTAAKETQYF. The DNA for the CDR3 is TGTGCCAGCAGCCCGACAGCAGCGAAAGAGACCCAGTACTTC.

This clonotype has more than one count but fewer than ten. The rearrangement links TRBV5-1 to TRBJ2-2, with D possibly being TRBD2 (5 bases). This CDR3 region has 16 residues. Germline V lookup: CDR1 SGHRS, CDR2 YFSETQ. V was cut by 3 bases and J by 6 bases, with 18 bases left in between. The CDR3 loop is CASSSGRARGAGELFF. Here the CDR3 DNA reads TGCGCCAGCAGCTCTGGGCGGGCCAGAGGCGCCGGGGAGCTGTTTTTT.

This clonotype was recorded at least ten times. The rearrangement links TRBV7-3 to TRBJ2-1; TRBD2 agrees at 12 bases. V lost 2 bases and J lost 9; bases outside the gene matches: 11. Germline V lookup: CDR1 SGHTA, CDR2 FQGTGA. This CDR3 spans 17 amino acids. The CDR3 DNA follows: TGTGCCAGCAGCTTACATAGCGGACTAGCGGGGACGGGTGAGCAGTTCTTC. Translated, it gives CASSLHSGLAGTGEQFF.

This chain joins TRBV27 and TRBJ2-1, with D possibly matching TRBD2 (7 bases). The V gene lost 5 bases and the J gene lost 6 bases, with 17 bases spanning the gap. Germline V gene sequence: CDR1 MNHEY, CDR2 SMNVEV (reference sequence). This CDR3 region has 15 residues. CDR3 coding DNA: TGTGCCAGCAGTCTGGGGGGGCCCAACAGCAATGAGCAGTTCTTC. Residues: CASSLGGPNSNEQFF.

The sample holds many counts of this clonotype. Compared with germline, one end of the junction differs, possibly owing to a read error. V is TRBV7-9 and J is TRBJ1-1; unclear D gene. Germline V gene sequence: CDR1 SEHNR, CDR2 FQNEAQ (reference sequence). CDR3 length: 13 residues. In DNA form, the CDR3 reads TGCGCCAGCAGCTCAGGAGGGAACACTGAAGCTTTCTTT. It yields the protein CASSSGGNTEAFF.

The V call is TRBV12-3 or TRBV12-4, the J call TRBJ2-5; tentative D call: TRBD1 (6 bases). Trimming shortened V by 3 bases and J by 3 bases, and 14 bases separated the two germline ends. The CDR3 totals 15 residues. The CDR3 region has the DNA TGTGCCAGCAGTTTTAGTAGGGACATAGAAGAGACCCAGTACTTC. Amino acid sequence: CASSFSRDIEETQYF.

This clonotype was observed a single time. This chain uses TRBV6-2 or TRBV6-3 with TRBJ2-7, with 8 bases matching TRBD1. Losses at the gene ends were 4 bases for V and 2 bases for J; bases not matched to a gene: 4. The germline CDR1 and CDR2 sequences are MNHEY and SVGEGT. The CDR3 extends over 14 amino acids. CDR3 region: CASSWGQAAYEQYV. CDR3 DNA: TGTGCCAGCAGTTGGGGACAGGCGGCCTACGAGCAGTACGTC.

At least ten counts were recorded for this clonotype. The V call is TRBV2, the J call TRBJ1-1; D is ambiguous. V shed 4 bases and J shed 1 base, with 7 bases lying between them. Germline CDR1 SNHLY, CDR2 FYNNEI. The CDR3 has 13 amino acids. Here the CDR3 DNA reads TGTGCCAGCAGTGGGGAGGGGAACACTGAAGCTTTCTTT. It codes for CASSGEGNTEAFF.

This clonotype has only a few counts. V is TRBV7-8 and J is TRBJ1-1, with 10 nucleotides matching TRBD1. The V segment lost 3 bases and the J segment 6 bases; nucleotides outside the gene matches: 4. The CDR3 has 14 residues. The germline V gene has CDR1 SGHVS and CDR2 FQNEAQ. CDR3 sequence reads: CASSLGQGMAEAFF. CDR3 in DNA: TGTGCCAGCAGCTTGGGACAGGGGATGGCTGAAGCTTTCTTT.

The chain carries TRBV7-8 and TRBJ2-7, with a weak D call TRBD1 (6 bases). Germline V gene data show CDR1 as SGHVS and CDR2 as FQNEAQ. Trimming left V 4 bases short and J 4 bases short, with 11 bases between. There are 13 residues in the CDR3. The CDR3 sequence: CASSSYRVYEQYV. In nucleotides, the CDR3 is TGTGCCAGCAGCTCTTACAGGGTTTACGAGCAGTACGTC.

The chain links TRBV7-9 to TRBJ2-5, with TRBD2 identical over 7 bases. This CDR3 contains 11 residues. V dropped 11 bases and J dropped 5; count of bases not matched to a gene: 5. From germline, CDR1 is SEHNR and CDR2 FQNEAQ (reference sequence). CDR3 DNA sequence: TGTGCCGGTCTTAGCGGGGAGACCCAGTACTTC. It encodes CAGLSGETQYF.

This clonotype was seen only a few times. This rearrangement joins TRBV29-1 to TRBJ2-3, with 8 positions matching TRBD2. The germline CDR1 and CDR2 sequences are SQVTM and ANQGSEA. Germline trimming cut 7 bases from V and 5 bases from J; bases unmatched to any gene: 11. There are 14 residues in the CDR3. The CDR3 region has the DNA TGCAGCGGACATAGCGGGGCGGCGGGAGATACGCAGTATTTT. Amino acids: CSGHSGAAGDTQYF.

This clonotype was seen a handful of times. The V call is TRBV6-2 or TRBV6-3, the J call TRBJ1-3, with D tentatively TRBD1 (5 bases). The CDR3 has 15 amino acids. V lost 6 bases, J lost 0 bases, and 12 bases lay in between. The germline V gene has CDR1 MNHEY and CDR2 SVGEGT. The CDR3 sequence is CASRRGRSSGNTIYF. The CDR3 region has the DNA TGTGCCAGCAGACGGGGACGGAGCTCTGGAAACACCATATATTTT.

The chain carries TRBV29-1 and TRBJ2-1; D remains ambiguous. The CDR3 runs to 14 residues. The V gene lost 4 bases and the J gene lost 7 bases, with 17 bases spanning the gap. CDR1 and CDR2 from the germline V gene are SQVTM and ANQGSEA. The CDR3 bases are TGCAGCGTTGTTCCCCCGACTTCGACGAATGAGCAGTTCTTC. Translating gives CSVVPPTSTNEQFF.

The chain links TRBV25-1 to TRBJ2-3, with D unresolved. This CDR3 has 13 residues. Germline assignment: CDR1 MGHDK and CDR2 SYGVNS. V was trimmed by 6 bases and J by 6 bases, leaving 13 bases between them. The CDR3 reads CASSELSEDTQYF. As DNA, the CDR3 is TGTGCCAGCAGCGAGCTCTCAGAGGATACGCAGTATTTT.

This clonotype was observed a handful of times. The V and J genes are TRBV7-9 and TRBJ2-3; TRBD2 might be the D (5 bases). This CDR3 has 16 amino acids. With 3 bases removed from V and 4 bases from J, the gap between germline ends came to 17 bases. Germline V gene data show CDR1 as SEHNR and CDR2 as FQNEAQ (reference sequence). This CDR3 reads CASSLRTGSGPDTQYF. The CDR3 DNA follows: TGTGCCAGCAGCTTGAGGACGGGAAGTGGCCCAGATACGCAGTATTTT.

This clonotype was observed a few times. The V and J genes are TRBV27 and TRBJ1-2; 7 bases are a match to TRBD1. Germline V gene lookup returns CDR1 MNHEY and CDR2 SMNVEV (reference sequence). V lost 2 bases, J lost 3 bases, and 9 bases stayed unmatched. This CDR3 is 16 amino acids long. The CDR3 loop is CASSLRVRGQHYGYTF. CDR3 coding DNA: TGTGCCAGCAGTTTAAGGGTTCGGGGACAGCACTATGGCTACACCTTC.

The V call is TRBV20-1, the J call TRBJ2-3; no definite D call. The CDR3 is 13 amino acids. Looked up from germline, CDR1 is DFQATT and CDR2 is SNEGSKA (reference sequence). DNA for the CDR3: TGCAGCGGCGCAGAGTCTAGCACAGATACGCAGTATTTT. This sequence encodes CSGAESSTDTQYF.

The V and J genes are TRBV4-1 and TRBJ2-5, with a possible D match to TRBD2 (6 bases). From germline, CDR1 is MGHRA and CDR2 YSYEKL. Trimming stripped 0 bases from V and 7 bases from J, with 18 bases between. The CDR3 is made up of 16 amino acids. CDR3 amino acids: CASSQEGSVVGGTQYF. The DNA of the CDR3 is TGCGCCAGCAGCCAAGAGGGGAGTGTGGTGGGGGGGACCCAGTACTTC.

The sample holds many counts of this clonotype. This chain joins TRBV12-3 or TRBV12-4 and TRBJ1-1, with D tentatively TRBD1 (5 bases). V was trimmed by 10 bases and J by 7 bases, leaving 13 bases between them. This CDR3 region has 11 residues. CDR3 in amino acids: CATQTGIEAFF. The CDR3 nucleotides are TGTGCCACCCAAACAGGAATTGAAGCTTTCTTT.

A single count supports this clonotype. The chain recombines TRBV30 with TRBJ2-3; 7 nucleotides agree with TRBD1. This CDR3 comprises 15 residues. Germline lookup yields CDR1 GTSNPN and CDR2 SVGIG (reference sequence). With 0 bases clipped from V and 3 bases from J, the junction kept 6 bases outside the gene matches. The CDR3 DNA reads TGTGCCTGGAGTGTACGAGGGGGCCTAACAGATACGCAGTATTTT. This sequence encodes CAWSVRGGLTDTQYF.